These 2 T cell receptor beta chains came from one sample sequenced in a study of cytomegalovirus exposure and HLA in healthy donors. TCRdb keeps only in-frame clones here, not all; method: immunoSEQ multiplex PCR. The sample yields tens of thousands of clones, 95% to 98% seen once. The specimen was PBMCs. These receptors came from a man aged 18 to 30 in good health and CMV-seronegative.

The chain is built from TRBV27 and TRBJ2-3, with TRBD1 matching 7 bases. Germline lookup yields CDR1 MNHEY and CDR2 SMNVEV (reference sequence). With 4 bases clipped from V and 1 base from J, the junction kept 8 bases outside the gene matches. The CDR3 sequence is 16 residues long. The CDR3 bases are TGTGCCAGCAGTTCGGATACAGGGGAAGGCACAGATACGCAGTATTTT. Translation: CASSSDTGEGTDTQYF.

The chain joins TRBV6-5 to TRBJ2-1; TRBD2 might be the D (5 bases). Trimming took 2 bases from V and 4 from J, leaving 15 bases between them. Per germline, CDR1 MNHEY and CDR2 SVGAGI. The CDR3 is made up of 16 amino acids. The CDR3 region has the DNA TGTGCCAGCAGTTACCGTCTCTCCACGGGGTACAATGAGCAGTTCTTC. This sequence encodes CASSYRLSTGYNEQFF.